The present T cell receptor (beta chain) was sequenced within a study of blood T cell repertoires in COVID-19. The V and J ends lost 2 bases and 6 bases, in that order; junction bases with no gene match: 1. Looked up from germline, CDR1 is SGHDT and CDR2 is YYEEEE. The CDR3 is made up of 12 amino acids. Generated by immunoSEQ multiplex PCR, the TCRdb table keeps only in-frame clones and is missing some. The profile shows about 220,000 clones, 87% of them singletons. The chain has TRBV5-6 and TRBJ1-2, with 7 bases fitting TRBD1. What was sequenced was PBMCs or T cells enriched from blood (not recorded which). This sequence originates from a woman in her twenties or thirties with acute COVID-19. The CDR3 DNA reads as TGTGCCAGCAGCTTAGGGGGCGATGGCTACACCTTC. As protein: CASSLGGDGYTF.